This T cell receptor (beta chain) stems from a study of blood T cells in healthy people across ages. A second PCR of about 7 to 11 cycles used a sample-barcoded 5' primer and a J-beta primer mix. TCRdb ran MiXCR on the 5' RACE reads and lists one entry per CDR3 protein. The sample has roughly 1 million distinct CDR3 sequences, under 30% seen once. The ends were cut back, 1 base at V and 2 bases at J, with 4 bases in the middle. The CDR3 extends over 13 amino acids. CDR1 is SGHRS and CDR2 is YFSETQ in the germline V gene. Per-sample yields of isolated PBMCs were at least 6.5 million. These data also featured in a second study, about T cells of mothers and their children. That source adds: The study recruited a few healthy Caucasian mothers and their six children as donors.

The TCR sequence derives from a girl aged 2 to 10 in good health. V and J are TRBV5-1 and TRBJ1-5; D gene unclear. The sample consisted of blood. CDR3 nucleotide sequence: TGCGCCAGCAGCTTGCACGGCAATCAGCCCCAGCATTTT. Protein product: CASSLHGNQPQHF.